This note documents a single T cell receptor beta chain sequence. This clonotype was seen many times. Which antigen it targets is not known. No quality values exist for individual bases; no much larger clone is one base distant. The sample is drawn from a study of Graves' ophthalmopathy and Graves' hyperthyroidism (dated by TCRdb to between 2017 and 2018). Study-wide context: Peripheral blood was collected at initial diagnosis, prior to any treatment. TCR beta repertoire signatures were used to distinguish Graves' ophthalmopathy from Graves' hyperthyroidism and to predict progression to ophthalmopathy. In total, approximately 140 blood samples were TCR-sequenced: some 40 ophthalmopathy, about 75 hyperthyroidism and approximately 17 hyperthyroidism-to-ophthalmopathy patients. In more than five hyperthyroidism patients, T-cell repertoires of thyroid tissue and blood were compared. To explore V-J signatures distinguishing ophthalmopathy from hyperthyroidism, a discovery set of under 110 patients (43 ophthalmopathy, around 55 stable hyperthyroidism) was enrolled. The independent validation cohort included roughly 19 hyperthyroidism patients plus 17 patients who later progressed from hyperthyroidism to ophthalmopathy. Following sampling, methimazole starting at 30 mg daily was administered to hyperthyroidism patients, and high-dose intravenous methylprednisolone was administered to ophthalmopathy patients.

What the research found in general, with its limitations: In validation, the model predicted ophthalmopathy progression with 70.59% sensitivity and approximately 75% specificity; 12 predicted patients were CT-confirmed with GO in a median of approximately 6.5 months. Sample size was not statistically predetermined, and group allocation was not concealed from the investigators. Most expanded thyroid clonotypes with a frequency above 0.001 also appeared in blood, which suggests that blood repertoires may reflect the immune response in the thyroid. In cross-validation, the 13-signature model distinguished ophthalmopathy from stable hyperthyroidism with more than 85% sensitivity and about 81% specificity, while in the test set the corresponding values were about 79% and 69%.

For repertoire sequencing, the TCR beta CDR3 regions were amplified from RNA transcripts. The first round was an RT-PCR using HTBI primers with the Qiagen OneStep RT-PCR kit, and this first round was followed by a second-round multiplex PCR, then size selection and purification. Libraries were sequenced paired-end with 100 bp reads on an Illumina HiSeq2000. On the authors' methods: Reads were processed with SOAPnuke, discarding reads with adapters, uncalled bases, mean Phred below 15, or no exact constant-primer or identifier match. COPE v1.2.5 was used to merge high-quality paired reads. Each unique nucleotide sequence was treated as a clonotype, and MiTCR v1.1 was used to align the clonotypes to the IMGT TRB V, D and J references. The analysis was limited to V-J combinations with a frequency above 0.0001, which together covered about 99% of the repertoires. A TCR clonal expansion and chaos score per V-J combination was defined as the ratio of F50 clonal expansion to chaos observed in the TCRdist matrix. Welch's t-statistics and random forest were used to narrow the features down to approximately 13 V-J combinations, which were then fed into a naive Bayes classifier. Thyroid-blood repertoire similarity was quantified with the Morisita-Horn index. TCRdb reanalyzed the raw reads on its own, using fastp at Q25 for trimming and MiXCR for clone calling, and kept in-frame beta chains. Each entry merges the rows of one CDR3 protein and shows their most common DNA and genes. It is TCRdb's table, rather than the study itself, that gives the V and J calls and clone size. This sample gives 300,000 to 350,000 distinct CDR3 sequences in total; roughly 15% of them show up just once. The ten largest clones capture around 12% of the sample.

The ophthalmopathy patients had moderately to severely active disease, with a Clinical Activity Score of 3 or higher, a NOSPECS grade of 4 or higher, and a disease duration of less than 3 months. Patients with other autoimmune diseases, uncontrolled infections, pregnancy or lactation were excluded. Diagnosis was based on clinical symptoms, serum thyroxine, TRAb, thyroid ultrasound and orbital computed tomography. Ficoll-Paque density gradient centrifugation was used to isolate PBMCs from around 10 ml of fresh peripheral blood. Total RNA was extracted with Trizol reagent and quality-checked on an Agilent 2100 Bioanalyzer. The receptor was derived from an adult man with Graves' ophthalmopathy. Specimen: peripheral blood.

The CDR3 reads CASSYPHSEQYF. Read as DNA, the sequence is TGTGCCAGCAGTTACCCTCACTCCGAGCAGTACTTC. Here the chain combines TRBV6-5 and TRBJ2-7; no D gene can be assigned with confidence. V lost 2 bases and J lost 6 bases; the stretch between them is 8 bases long. The CDR3 numbers 12 residues from cysteine through phenylalanine. CDR3 DNA only is kept here, 36 bases in frame from base 1. The germline V gene specifies MNHEY as CDR1 and SVGAGI as CDR2.